These 30 T cell receptor beta chains were all obtained from the same sample, sequenced in a study of blood T cell repertoires in COVID-19. Sequencing was performed with immunoSEQ multiplex PCR; in TCRdb, only in-frame clones are kept and a portion is missing. The sample gives about 270,000 clones, approximately 92% of which show up once; about 2.2% is in the top ten. Sample: PBMCs or T cells enriched from blood (not recorded which). These receptor sequences come from a woman younger than 30 who had recovered from COVID-19.

This clone was counted once. The chain uses TRBV7-9 and TRBJ1-4; TRBD1 matches 9 bases. Germline CDR1 is SEHNR and CDR2 is FQNEAQ (reference sequence). V shed 2 bases and J 6 bases; nucleotides not matched to a gene: 7. The CDR3 is made up of 16 amino acids. In DNA, the CDR3 is TGTGCCAGCAGCTTACTAACAGGGGGCCGCTATGAAAAACTGTTTTTT. It encodes CASSLLTGGRYEKLFF.

V and J are TRBV7-8 and TRBJ2-5; TRBD2 aligns across 13 bases. V trimming: 2 bases; J trimming: 5 bases; junction bases outside the gene matches: 5. Germline CDR1 reads SGHVS; CDR2 reads FQNEAQ. The CDR3 covers 16 residues. For the CDR3, the DNA is TGTGCCAGCAGCTTACGGACTAGCGGGGGCAGGGAGACCCAGTACTTC. Translation gives CASSLRTSGGRETQYF. The full variable domain, completed using reference TRBV7-8 and TRBJ2-5, is GAGVSQSPRYKVAKRGQDVALRCDPISGHVSLFWYQQALGQGPEFLTYFQNEAQLDKSGLPSDRFFAERPEGSVSTLKIQRTQQEDSAVYLCASSLRTSGGRETQYFGPGTRLLVL.

The rearrangement links TRBV3-1 (or the pseudogene TRBV3-2) to TRBJ1-1; 8 bases match TRBD1. V was clipped by 7 bases and J by 4 bases; unmatched bases: 5. Germline assignment: CDR1 LGHDT and CDR2 YNNKEL (reference sequence). This CDR3 is built from 13 residues. CDR3 DNA sequence: TGTGCCAGCACTCTTACAGGGGGCACTGAAGCTTTCTTT. Translated: CASTLTGGTEAFF.

The chain employs TRBV5-1 and TRBJ2-7; D possibly corresponds to TRBD2 (7 bases). Per germline, CDR1 SGHRS and CDR2 YFSETQ. Trimming stripped 3 bases from V and 0 bases from J, with 16 bases between. This CDR3 comprises 16 residues. The CDR3 DNA sequence: TGCGCCAGCAGCTCCCAAAGTGCGGGGGCCTCCTACGAGCAGTACTTC. It translates to CASSSQSAGASYEQYF.

This chain connects TRBV7-6 to TRBJ1-5, with TRBD1 matching 8 bases. The CDR3 totals 13 residues. The germline V gene has CDR1 SGHVS and CDR2 FNYEAQ. The J segment lost 8 bases and the V segment lost 1 base, leaving 1 base of the junction unmatched. CDR3 bases: TGTGCCAGCAGCTTAGGACAGGGGAAGCCCCAGCATTTT. Protein product: CASSLGQGKPQHF.

The V and J genes are TRBV28 and TRBJ1-6; tentatively, D is TRBD1 (5 bases). Trimming stripped 3 bases from V and 0 bases from J, with 15 bases between. There are 18 residues in the CDR3. CDR1 and CDR2 from the germline V gene are MDHEN and SYDVKM. The CDR3 loop reads CASSFLMGLSSYNSPLHF. CDR3 sequence (DNA): TGTGCCAGCAGTTTCTTGATGGGGCTAAGCTCCTATAATTCACCCCTCCACTTT.

The rearrangement joins TRBV27 to TRBJ2-7, with D unclear. V shed 6 bases and J shed 9 bases, with 12 bases lying between them. The germline V gene encodes CDR1 MNHEY and CDR2 SMNVEV (reference sequence). The CDR3 runs to 11 residues. CDR3 region: CASSLLRGQYF. For the CDR3, the DNA is TGTGCCAGCAGCCTACTACGAGGGCAGTACTTC.

The chain employs TRBV11-3 and TRBJ2-3; 11 nucleotides match TRBD2. V trimming: 3 bases; J trimming: 2 bases; junction bases outside the gene matches: 4. The CDR3 is 16 residues long. The germline V gene has CDR1 SGHNT and CDR2 YENEEA. Here the CDR3 reads CASSLGGLADTDTQYF. The CDR3 DNA is TGTGCCAGCAGCTTGGGGGGACTAGCGGACACAGATACGCAGTATTTT. Complete variable domain (other parts from reference TRBV11-3 and TRBJ2-3): EAGVVQSPRYKIIEKKQPVAFWCNPISGHNTLYWYLQNLGQGPELLIRYENEEAVDDSQLPKDRFSAERLKGVDSTLKIQPAELGDSAVYLCASSLGGLADTDTQYFGPGTRLTVL.

V gene TRBV5-1 combines with J gene TRBJ1-1, with 9 bases that match TRBD1. The CDR3 has 19 amino acids. The V and J ends lost 0 bases and 0 bases, in that order; junction bases with no gene match: 12. The germline V gene has CDR1 SGHRS and CDR2 YFSETQ. The CDR3 reads CASSLAKGGTGHMNTEAFF. Here the CDR3 DNA reads TGCGCCAGCAGCTTGGCCAAGGGTGGGACAGGGCACATGAACACTGAAGCTTTCTTT.

CDR3 coding DNA: TGTGCCAGCAGCTTGACAGGGAACGGCGAGCAGTACTTC. This encodes CASSLTGNGEQYF. The gene calls are TRBV5-6 and TRBJ2-7, with a possible D match to TRBD1 (6 bases). V was shortened by 1 base and J by 6 bases, with 11 bases between the two germline ends. From germline, CDR1 is SGHDT and CDR2 YYEEEE. The CDR3 has 13 amino acids.

V gene TRBV7-8 combines with J gene TRBJ2-7; TRBD1 matches at 10 bases. The V gene end was trimmed by 5 bases and the J gene end by 3 bases; junction bases not matched to a gene: 4. The germline gives CDR1 SGHVS, CDR2 FQNEAQ. The CDR3 contains 14 residues. CDR3 residues: CASSPGDRGYEQYF. CDR3 in DNA: TGTGCCAGCAGCCCGGGGGACAGGGGCTACGAGCAGTACTTC.

The J gene is TRBJ2-2, the V gene TRBV6-5, with 8 bases matching TRBD1. The germline V gene encodes CDR1 MNHEY and CDR2 SVGAGI. V lost 7 bases and J lost 2; bases outside the gene matches: 3. The CDR3 is 14 amino acids. The CDR3 loop is CASNRGINTGELFF. CDR3 coding DNA: TGTGCCAGCAACAGGGGGATCAACACCGGGGAGCTGTTTTTT.

The J gene is TRBJ2-5, the V gene TRBV5-1; 11 positions match TRBD2. This CDR3 is built from 15 residues. Germline lookup yields CDR1 SGHRS and CDR2 YFSETQ. J lost 5 bases, V lost 6 bases, and 9 bases had no gene match. DNA of the CDR3: TGCGCCAGCACTCATAGCGGGGGGGCCCGGGAGACCCAGTACTTC. It codes for CASTHSGGARETQYF.

This clone was observed a few times. The chain couples TRBV5-4 to TRBJ1-4; D unclear. This CDR3 contains 13 residues. From germline, CDR1 is SGHNT and CDR2 YYREEE (reference sequence). The V end was cut by 3 bases, the J end by 3 bases, with 6 bases between. CDR3 in DNA: TGTGCCAGCAGCTATCTCCCTAATGAAAAACTGTTTTTT. Protein: CASSYLPNEKLFF.

Only a few counts were recorded for this clone. This chain connects TRBV2 to TRBJ1-2, with a tentative D call TRBD1 (5 bases). V shed 2 bases and J shed 6 bases, with 13 bases lying between them. Germline V lookup: CDR1 SNHLY, CDR2 FYNNEI. The CDR3 covers 14 residues. The CDR3 bases are TGTGCCAGCAGTGAACGGGACTTAGGTAATGGCTACACCTTC. It translates to CASSERDLGNGYTF. Looking up the rest from reference TRBV2 and TRBJ1-2 gives the full variable domain: EPEVTQTPSHQVTQMGQEVILRCVPISNHLYFYWYRQILGQKVEFLVSFYNNEISEKSEIFDDQFSVERPDGSNFTLKIRSTKLEDSAMYFCASSERDLGNGYTFGSGTRLTVV.

V and J are TRBV18 and TRBJ2-1, with D tentatively TRBD1 (5 bases). CDR1 is KGHSH and CDR2 is LQKENI in the germline V gene. Trimming pared 2 bases from V and 8 bases from J, leaving 16 bases between. The CDR3 sequence is 15 residues long. The CDR3, as DNA: TGTGCCAGCTCACCATCTTCAAGGGGCATCGATGAGCAGTTCTTC. It is translated as CASSPSSRGIDEQFF. The full variable domain, completed using reference TRBV18 and TRBJ2-1, is NAGVMQNPRHLVRRRGQEARLRCSPMKGHSHVYWYRQLPEEGLKFMVYLQKENIIDESGMPKERFSAEFPKEGPSILRIQQVVRGDSAAYFCASSPSSRGIDEQFFGPGTRLTVL.

V gene TRBV7-9 combines with J gene TRBJ2-6; D is uncertain. CDR3 size: 16 residues. Trimming removed 2 bases at V and 2 bases at J, with 10 bases between. Germline loops: CDR1 SEHNR, CDR2 FQNEAQ (reference sequence). DNA of the CDR3: TGTGCCAGCAGCTTAATGTTGGGCCCTGGGGCCAACGTCCTGACTTTC. This gives the protein CASSLMLGPGANVLTF.

The chain is built from TRBV5-1 and TRBJ2-3, with 7 bases lining up with TRBD2. Germline loops: CDR1 SGHRS, CDR2 YFSETQ. This CDR3 contains 17 residues. The V gene end was trimmed by 0 bases and the J gene end by 2 bases; junction bases not matched to a gene: 9. The CDR3: CASSLGPLAGDTDTQYF. The DNA of the CDR3 is TGCGCCAGCAGCTTGGGGCCCCTTGCGGGGGACACAGATACGCAGTATTTT.

In the case of this clone: Within the sample, other DNA sequences also encode this same CDR3. This chain links TRBV5-1 with TRBJ2-1, with D maybe TRBD1 (6 bases). V was clipped by 4 bases and J by 0 bases, with 11 bases between them. CDR1 is SGHRS and CDR2 is YFSETQ in the germline V gene. The CDR3 extends over 15 amino acids. CDR3 sequence (DNA): TGCGCCAGCAGCCCCGGACAGAGCTCCTACAATGAGCAGTTCTTC. It is translated as CASSPGQSSYNEQFF.

This sequence joins TRBV5-1 and TRBJ2-2; 9 nucleotides agree with TRBD2. CDR3 length: 15 amino acids. J was trimmed by 7 bases and V by 6 bases; bases with no gene match: 10. CDR1 and CDR2 from the germline V gene are SGHRS and YFSETQ. Written as DNA, the CDR3 is TGCGCCAGCACGCAGCGGGGGGACGGTATCGGGGAGCTGTTTTTT. Amino acid sequence: CASTQRGDGIGELFF.

This chain joins TRBV11-2 and TRBJ2-3; TRBD2 matches at 14 bases. With 5 bases clipped from V and 2 bases from J, the junction kept 9 bases outside the gene matches. Germline assignment: CDR1 SGHAT and CDR2 FQNNGV. The CDR3 covers 18 residues. CDR3 bases: TGTGCCAGCAGCCCGGGACTAGCGGGGGCCTCGGTCACAGATACGCAGTATTTT. The encoded protein is CASSPGLAGASVTDTQYF.

The CDR3 bases are TGTGCCAGCAGCCCAAGTAGCTCCGGTCATGAGCAGTTCTTC. Protein: CASSPSSSGHEQFF. The V call is TRBV9, the J call TRBJ2-1; D not resolved. Germline V lookup: CDR1 SGDLS, CDR2 YYNGEE. This CDR3 is built from 14 residues. V lost 4 bases and J lost 8, with 16 bases in between.

The chain carries TRBV10-3 and TRBJ1-2; D not resolved. Trimming left V 10 bases short and J 4 bases short, with 13 bases between. This CDR3 has 12 amino acids. CDR1 is ENHRY and CDR2 is SYGVKD in the germline V gene. Here the CDR3 DNA reads TGTGCCACCGACCCGGGATCCTATGGCTACACCTTC. The encoded protein is CATDPGSYGYTF.

The J gene is TRBJ2-7, the V gene TRBV3-1 (or the pseudogene TRBV3-2); D might be TRBD2 (6 bases). Germline assignment: CDR1 LGHDT and CDR2 YNNKEL (reference sequence). The ends were cut back, 1 base at V and 9 bases at J, with 16 bases in the middle. The CDR3 has 14 amino acids. In DNA form, the CDR3 reads TGTGCCAGCAGCCAAGTAGGGCAGGTGGGAGGGCAGTACTTC. This codes for CASSQVGQVGGQYF.

The chain links TRBV7-2 to TRBJ1-5; TRBD1 matches 8 bases. Germline V gives CDR1 SGHTA, CDR2 FQGNSA. CDR3 size: 19 residues. Losses at the gene ends were 1 base for V and 0 bases for J; bases not matched to a gene: 11. CDR3 loop: CASSLGDTDRGYSNQPQHF. DNA for the CDR3: TGTGCCAGCAGCTTAGGGGATACAGACAGGGGCTATAGCAATCAGCCCCAGCATTTT.

This clone showed up just a few times. V is TRBV10-1 and J is TRBJ1-1; D not resolved. The germline V gene encodes CDR1 WNHNN and CDR2 SYGVQD (reference sequence). The CDR3 covers 16 residues. V was trimmed by 7 bases and J by 1 base, leaving 19 bases between them. Here the CDR3 DNA reads TGCGCCAGCACCCAATTGGTACTTGCGGGGAACACTGAAGCTTTCTTT. Protein product: CASTQLVLAGNTEAFF.

V is TRBV6-1 and J is TRBJ1-1; no definite D call. CDR1 and CDR2 (germline): MNHNS, SASEGT. Trimming removed 0 bases at V and 0 bases at J, with 8 bases between. The CDR3 is 15 amino acids. The CDR3, as DNA: TGTGCCAGCAGTGAAGCTAACAGCCTGAACACTGAAGCTTTCTTT. Translating it yields CASSEANSLNTEAFF.

The rearrangement joins TRBV6-4 to TRBJ1-1; possibly TRBD1 for D (6 bases). The V gene lost 0 bases and the J gene lost 4 bases, with 9 bases spanning the gap. The CDR3 contains 14 residues. CDR1 is MRHNA, CDR2 SNTAGT, per germline. This CDR3 reads CASSDSGGLTEAFF. The CDR3 DNA is TGTGCCAGCAGTGACTCGGGGGGGCTCACTGAAGCTTTCTTT.

The chain uses TRBV28 and TRBJ1-2, with 7 bases lining up with TRBD1. After removal of 4 bases from V and 8 bases from J, the junction contained 10 bases not matched to a gene. This CDR3 has 14 residues. CDR1 MDHEN and CDR2 SYDVKM come from the germline V gene. The CDR3 loop is CASSYGDRVGGYTF. The CDR3 nucleotides read TGTGCCAGCAGTTACGGTGACAGGGTTGGGGGCTACACCTTC.

Worth noting for this clone: The sample carries other DNA sequences with the same CDR3. CDR3 bases: TGTGCCATCAGTGAGTCCGGGGGGTATGGCTACACCTTC. Residues: CAISESGGYGYTF. The rearrangement uses TRBV10-3 and TRBJ1-2; a weak D match, TRBD1 (5 bases). This CDR3 is built from 13 residues. V was clipped by 0 bases and J by 5 bases, with 7 bases between them. Per the germline V gene, CDR1 is ENHRY and CDR2 is SYGVKD.